This T cell receptor (beta chain) derives from a study of tumor-infiltrating lymphocytes in primary liver carcinoma. Study information: Ages ranged from 30 to 69, with HCC or mixed HCC-cholangiocarcinoma. Study-wide points: Tumors had a significantly higher top-250-clone fraction than blood (p = 0.039).

Co-extracting RNA and DNA was done with roughly 17-34 mg of unsorted bulk tissue as input. All patients had surgically resected primary liver carcinoma. From 400 to 550 ng total RNA, TCR beta cDNA was generated with a primer in the constant region. ARM-PCR, slightly modified, supplied the TCR beta libraries through three nested multiplex PCR rounds. Researchers ran the first two PCR rounds for approximately 9 cycles each with TRBV1-TRBV30 forward primers and a C-beta reverse primer. MiXCR, run by TCRdb on the multiplex PCR reads, gives a single entry per CDR3 protein. The sample has fewer than 85,000 distinct CDR3 sequences; under 75% are singletons. Regarding this clonotype: What it binds is not known. The germline gene is not matched at one end of the junction; a read error may be the cause.

Germline CDR1 MNHEY, CDR2 SVGEGT. This CDR3 is built from 12 residues. The specimen was tumor-adjacent normal liver tissue. This receptor was taken from a man in his forties with primary liver carcinoma and hepatitis B virus infection. The chain has TRBV6-2 or TRBV6-3 and TRBJ2-1; D may correspond to TRBD1 or TRBD2 (5 bases each). The CDR3 nucleotides are TGTGCCAGCAATCGGATGGGGACCGAGCAGTTATTC. Its translation is CASNRMGTEQLF.